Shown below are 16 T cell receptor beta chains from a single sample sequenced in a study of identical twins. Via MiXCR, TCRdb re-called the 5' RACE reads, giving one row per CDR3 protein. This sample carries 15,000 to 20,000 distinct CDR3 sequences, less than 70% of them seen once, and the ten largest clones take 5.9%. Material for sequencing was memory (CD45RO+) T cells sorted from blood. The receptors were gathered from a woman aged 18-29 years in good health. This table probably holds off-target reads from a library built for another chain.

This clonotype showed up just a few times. The DNA for the CDR3 is TGCAGTGCTAGTTGGGCTACCAATGAGCAGTTCTTC. Translating it yields CSASWATNEQFF. The chain links TRBV20-1 to TRBJ2-1; D remains unclear. This CDR3 spans 12 amino acids. Per the germline V gene, CDR1 is DFQATT and CDR2 is SNEGSKA (reference sequence). V dropped 3 bases and J dropped 6 bases, with 9 bases sitting between them.

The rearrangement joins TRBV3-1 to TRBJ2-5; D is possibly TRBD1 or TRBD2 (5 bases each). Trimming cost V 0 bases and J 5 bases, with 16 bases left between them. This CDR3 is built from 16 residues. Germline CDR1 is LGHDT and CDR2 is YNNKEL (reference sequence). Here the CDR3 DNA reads TGTGCCAGCAGCCAAGATAGTGGGACGGTAGGGGAGACCCAGTACTTC. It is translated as CASSQDSGTVGETQYF.

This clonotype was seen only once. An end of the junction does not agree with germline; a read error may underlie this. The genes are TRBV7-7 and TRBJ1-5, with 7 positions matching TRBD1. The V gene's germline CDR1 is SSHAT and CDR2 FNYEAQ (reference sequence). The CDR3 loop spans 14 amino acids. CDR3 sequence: CASSPEGANQPQHF. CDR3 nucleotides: TGTGCTAGCAGCCCCGAGGGGGCGAATCAGCCCCAGCATTTT.

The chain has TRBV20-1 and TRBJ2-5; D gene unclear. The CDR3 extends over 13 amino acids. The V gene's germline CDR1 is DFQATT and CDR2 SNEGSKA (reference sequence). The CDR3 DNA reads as TGCAGCGTGAGACGGGTTGGGTTGGAGACCCAGTACTTC. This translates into CSVRRVGLETQYF.

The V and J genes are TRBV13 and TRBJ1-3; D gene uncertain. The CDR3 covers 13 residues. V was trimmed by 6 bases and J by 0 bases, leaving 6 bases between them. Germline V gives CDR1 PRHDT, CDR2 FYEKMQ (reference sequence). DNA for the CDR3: TGTGCCAGCAGGGTCGACTCTGGAAACACCATATATTTT. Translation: CASRVDSGNTIYF.

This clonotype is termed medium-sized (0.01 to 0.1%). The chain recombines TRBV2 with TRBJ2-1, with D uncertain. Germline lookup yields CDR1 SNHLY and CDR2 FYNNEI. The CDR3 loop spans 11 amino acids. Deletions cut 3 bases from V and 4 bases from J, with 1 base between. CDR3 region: CASSEYNEQFF. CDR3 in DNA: TGTGCCAGCAGTGAGTACAATGAGCAGTTCTTC.

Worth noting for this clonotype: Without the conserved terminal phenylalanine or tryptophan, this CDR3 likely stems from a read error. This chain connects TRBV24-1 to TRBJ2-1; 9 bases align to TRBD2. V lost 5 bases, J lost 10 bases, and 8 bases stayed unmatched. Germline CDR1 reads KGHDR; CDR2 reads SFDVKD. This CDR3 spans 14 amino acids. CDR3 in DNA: TGTGCCACCAGTGGTCCTAGCGGGGAAAGGGAGCAGTTCCTC. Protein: CATSGPSGEREQFL.

The CDR3 DNA sequence: TGCAGCTTATCTAGCGGGACCAATGAGCAGTTCTTC. This gives the protein CSLSSGTNEQFF. This chain joins TRBV29-1 and TRBJ2-1, with 9 bases matching TRBD2. With 8 bases clipped from V and 6 bases from J, the junction kept 5 bases outside the gene matches. The CDR3 loop spans 12 amino acids. Germline CDR1 SQVTM, CDR2 ANQGSEA.

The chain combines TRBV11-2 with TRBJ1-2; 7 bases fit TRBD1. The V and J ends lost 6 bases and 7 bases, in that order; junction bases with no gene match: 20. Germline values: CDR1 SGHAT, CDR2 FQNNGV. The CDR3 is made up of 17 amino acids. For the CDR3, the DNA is TGTGCCAGCAGTCTTCAAGTAGGGGGCAGTGCTCTAGGTGGCTACACCTTC. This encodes CASSLQVGGSALGGYTF.

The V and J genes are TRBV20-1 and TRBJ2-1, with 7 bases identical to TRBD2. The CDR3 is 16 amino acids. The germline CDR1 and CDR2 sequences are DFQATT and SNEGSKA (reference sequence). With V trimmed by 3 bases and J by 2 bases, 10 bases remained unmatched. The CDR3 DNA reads TGCAGTGCTAGTCCCCAACTAGCGTACACCTACAATGAGCAGTTCTTC. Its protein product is CSASPQLAYTYNEQFF.

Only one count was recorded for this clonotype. CDR3 sequence: CASSYGRGYNEQFF. The CDR3 DNA follows: TGTGCCAGCAGTTACGGCAGGGGCTACAATGAGCAGTTCTTC. This chain joins TRBV6-2 or TRBV6-3 and TRBJ2-1; a weak D match, TRBD1 (6 bases). Germline CDR1 is MNHEY and CDR2 is SVGEGT. There are 14 residues in the CDR3. V lost 2 bases and J lost 3, with 8 bases in between.

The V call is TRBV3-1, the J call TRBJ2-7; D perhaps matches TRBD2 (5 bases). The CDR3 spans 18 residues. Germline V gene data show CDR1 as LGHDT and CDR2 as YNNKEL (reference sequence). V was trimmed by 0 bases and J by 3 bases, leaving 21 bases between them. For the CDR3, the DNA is TGTGCCAGCAGCCAAGACCCGCGACGTGGGGAGAGGAGCTACGAGCAGTACTTC. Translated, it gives CASSQDPRRGERSYEQYF.

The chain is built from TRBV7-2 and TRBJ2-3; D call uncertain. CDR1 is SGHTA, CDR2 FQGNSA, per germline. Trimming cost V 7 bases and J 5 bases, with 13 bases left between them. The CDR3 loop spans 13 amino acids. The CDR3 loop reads CASTFGPGDTQYF. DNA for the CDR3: TGTGCCAGCACCTTTGGGCCGGGAGATACGCAGTATTTT.

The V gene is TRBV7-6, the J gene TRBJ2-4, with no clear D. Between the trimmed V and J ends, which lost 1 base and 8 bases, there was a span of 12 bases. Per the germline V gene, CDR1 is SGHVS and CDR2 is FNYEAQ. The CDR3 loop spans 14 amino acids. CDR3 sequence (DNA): TGTGCCAGCAGCTTAGGGCCAGGATCGGACATTCAGTACTTC. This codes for CASSLGPGSDIQYF.

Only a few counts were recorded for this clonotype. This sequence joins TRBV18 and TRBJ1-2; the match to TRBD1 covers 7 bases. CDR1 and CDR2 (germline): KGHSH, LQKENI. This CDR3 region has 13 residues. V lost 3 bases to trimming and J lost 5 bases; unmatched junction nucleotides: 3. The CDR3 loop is CASSPEQGYGYTF. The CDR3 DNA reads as TGTGCCAGCTCACCGGAACAGGGGTATGGCTACACCTTC.

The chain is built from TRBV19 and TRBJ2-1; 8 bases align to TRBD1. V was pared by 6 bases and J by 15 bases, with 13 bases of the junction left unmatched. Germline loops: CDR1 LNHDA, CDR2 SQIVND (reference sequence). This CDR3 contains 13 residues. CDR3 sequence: CASSAQGAGAVFF. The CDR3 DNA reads TGTGCCAGTAGCGCTCAGGGGGCCGGAGCAGTGTTCTTC.